These 28 T cell receptor beta chains were sequenced from one sample in a study of OX40 agonist ivuxolimab in advanced cancers. Data came from immunoSEQ multiplex PCR; TCRdb stores just in-frame clones and leaves some out. The sample holds about 150,000 clones; roughly 91% are singletons and the top ten take more than 1%. This sample comprised CD4+ or CD8+ T cells sorted from blood, obtained in a trial of the OX40 agonist ivuxolimab. The receptor set was obtained from an adult with an advanced solid tumor such as melanoma, head and neck, liver or kidney cancer.

In this sample, this clone turned up once. This chain connects TRBV7-9 to TRBJ1-1, with D possibly TRBD1 on 5 matching bases. The CDR3 extends over 12 amino acids. Germline CDR1 SEHNR, CDR2 FQNEAQ (reference sequence). Trimming removed 8 bases at V and 3 bases at J, with 10 bases between. The CDR3 bases are TGTGCCAGCCTCAGGGATGACACTGAAGCTTTCTTT. Encoded protein: CASLRDDTEAFF.

CDR3 protein: CASSPAGVDTQYF. The DNA for the CDR3 is TGTGCCAGCTCACCAGCAGGAGTGGATACGCAGTATTTT. This chain joins TRBV18 and TRBJ2-3; D is undetermined. Per germline, CDR1 KGHSH and CDR2 LQKENI. The CDR3 has 13 amino acids. Trimming stripped 2 bases from V and 6 bases from J, with 9 bases between.

The chain joins TRBV27 to TRBJ2-2; a possible D gene is TRBD2 (6 bases). V lost 5 bases and J lost 9, with 19 bases in between. This CDR3 has 15 amino acids. Germline V gene lookup returns CDR1 MNHEY and CDR2 SMNVEV (reference sequence). CDR3 coding DNA: TGTGCCAGCAGTACCCGGGAGTTTCGCCTCCGGGAGCTGTTTTTT. Translating it yields CASSTREFRLRELFF.

The chain couples TRBV9 to TRBJ1-1, with D unresolved. The V end was cut by 4 bases, the J end by 0 bases, with 10 bases between. The germline gives CDR1 SGDLS, CDR2 YYNGEE. The CDR3 length is 14 residues. The CDR3 spells CASSFSAMNTEAFF. CDR3 in DNA: TGTGCCAGCAGCTTCTCAGCCATGAACACTGAAGCTTTCTTT.

This sequence joins TRBV5-5 and TRBJ1-1; possibly TRBD1 for D (5 bases). CDR1 SGHKS and CDR2 YYEKEE come from the germline V gene (reference sequence). The CDR3 length is 14 residues. Trimming left V 4 bases short and J 1 base short, with 11 bases between. CDR3 bases: TGTGCCAGCAGCGTGGGACCCCAGAACACTGAAGCTTTCTTT. Its protein product is CASSVGPQNTEAFF.

The chain employs TRBV9 and TRBJ2-3; possibly TRBD2 for D (5 bases). The CDR3 length is 16 residues. V was trimmed by 4 bases and J by 0 bases, leaving 15 bases between them. Germline CDR1 is SGDLS and CDR2 is YYNGEE. CDR3 sequence: CASSRWRTTSTDTQYF. The CDR3 region has the DNA TGTGCCAGCAGCCGCTGGAGGACGACTAGCACAGATACGCAGTATTTT.

V gene TRBV27 combines with J gene TRBJ1-2; D is perhaps TRBD1 (6 bases). Trimming removed 3 bases at V and 3 bases at J, with 14 bases between. Germline CDR1 MNHEY, CDR2 SMNVEV (reference sequence). The CDR3 has 15 residues. The CDR3 DNA reads as TGTGCCAGCAGTTTCCGGGGGCTCCTCGACTATGGCTACACCTTC. It specifies CASSFRGLLDYGYTF.

The V gene is TRBV5-8, the J gene TRBJ2-6, with TRBD2 matching 8 bases. V gave up 3 bases and J gave up 3 bases; unmatched junction bases: 5. CDR3 size: 16 residues. Germline values: CDR1 SGHTS, CDR2 YDEGEE. CDR3 region: CASSSPGGGGANVLTF. CDR3 in DNA: TGTGCCAGCAGCTCACCCGGGGGGGGTGGGGCCAACGTCCTGACTTTC.

This clone was found a few times. The chain is built from TRBV6-1 and TRBJ2-2; tentatively, D is TRBD2 (6 bases). CDR1 MNHNS and CDR2 SASEGT come from the germline V gene. Trimming removed 6 bases from V and 1 base from J, with 9 bases in between. The CDR3 runs to 14 residues. The CDR3 DNA sequence: TGTGCCAGCAGGGGGGGTATGAACACCGGGGAGCTGTTTTTT. Its protein is CASRGGMNTGELFF.

V is TRBV5-1 and J is TRBJ1-6; 9 bases agree with TRBD1. Germline V lookup: CDR1 SGHRS, CDR2 YFSETQ. The CDR3 length is 15 residues. The V and J ends lost 3 bases and 8 bases, in that order; junction bases with no gene match: 6. In DNA, the CDR3 is TGCGCCAGCAGCTACACAGGGGGCCGAGATTCACCCCTCCACTTT. Protein product: CASSYTGGRDSPLHF.

The V gene is TRBV7-2, the J gene TRBJ2-1, with D maybe TRBD2 (5 bases). The germline gives CDR1 SGHTA, CDR2 FQGNSA. The germline V and J ends were trimmed by 5 bases and 2 bases, with 10 bases remaining between them. The CDR3 totals 14 residues. The CDR3 sequence is CASSPGYAYNEQFF. The CDR3 DNA sequence: TGTGCCAGCAGCCCGGGGTACGCCTACAATGAGCAGTTCTTC. The variable domain in full, with the rest retrieved from reference TRBV7-2 and TRBJ2-1, is GAGVSQSPSNKVTEKGKDVELRCDPISGHTALYWYRQSLGQGLEFLIYFQGNSAPDKSGLPSDRFSAERTGGSVSTLTIQRTQQEDSAVYLCASSPGYAYNEQFFGPGTRLTVL.

V is TRBV19 and J is TRBJ2-3; 9 positions match TRBD2. The junction had 0 bases not matched to a gene; V was cut back by 4 bases and J by 1 base. The CDR3 runs 14 residues. Germline lookup yields CDR1 LNHDA and CDR2 SQIVND (reference sequence). Here the CDR3 DNA reads TGTGCCAGTAGTAGGACTAGCGGCACAGATACGCAGTATTTT. Translated: CASSRTSGTDTQYF.

In this sample, this clone turned up once. The chain links TRBV5-1 to TRBJ2-1; D may be TRBD2 (5 bases). Germline-derived CDR1 and CDR2 are SGHRS and YFSETQ. The CDR3 has 16 amino acids. V lost 1 base, J lost 4 bases, and 15 bases lay in between. CDR3 protein: CASSLRETPLYNEQFF. CDR3 coding DNA: TGCGCCAGCAGCTTGAGGGAGACCCCACTTTACAATGAGCAGTTCTTC.

J is TRBJ2-1 and V is TRBV6-4; the match to TRBD1 covers 8 bases. J lost 3 bases, V lost 2 bases, and 9 bases had no gene match. The V gene's germline CDR1 is MRHNA and CDR2 SNTAGT. CDR3 length equals 17 residues. CDR3 bases: TGTGCCAGCAGTGACAGGTGGGCAGGGGGCCTCTACAATGAGCAGTTCTTC. It yields the protein CASSDRWAGGLYNEQFF.

The rearrangement links TRBV29-1 to TRBJ1-3; D unclear. CDR3 length: 14 amino acids. Looked up from germline, CDR1 is SQVTM and CDR2 is ANQGSEA. V was cut by 2 bases and J by 0 bases, with 8 bases left in between. The DNA for the CDR3 is TGCAGCGTTGAAAGGACGGTCTCTGGAAACACCATATATTTT. Translated, it gives CSVERTVSGNTIYF.

The chain joins TRBV6-6 to TRBJ2-7, with TRBD1 identical over 9 bases. V dropped 7 bases and J dropped 1; count of bases not matched to a gene: 5. The length of the CDR3 is 14 residues. From germline, CDR1 is MNHNY and CDR2 SVGAGI (reference sequence). The chain's CDR3 is CASKRQGGSYEQYF. CDR3 bases: TGTGCCAGCAAACGACAGGGGGGATCCTACGAGCAGTACTTC.

The chain is built from TRBV2 and TRBJ1-5; D is ambiguous. V was pared by 4 bases and J by 1 base, with 14 bases between. From germline, CDR1 is SNHLY and CDR2 FYNNEI. The CDR3 runs 16 residues. This CDR3 is CASSVPRVMSNQPQHF. For the CDR3, the DNA is TGTGCCAGCAGTGTCCCCCGGGTGATGAGCAATCAGCCCCAGCATTTT.

The rearrangement uses TRBV19 and TRBJ2-7, with 7 bases lining up with TRBD1. The germline CDR1 and CDR2 sequences are LNHDA and SQIVND (reference sequence). V lost 4 bases and J lost 0; bases outside the gene matches: 9. The CDR3 covers 16 residues. This CDR3 is CASSTLGQASSYEQYF. The CDR3 DNA reads as TGTGCCAGTAGTACGTTAGGACAGGCGAGCTCCTACGAGCAGTACTTC.

V and J are TRBV7-2 and TRBJ1-5; tentatively, D is TRBD1 (5 bases). Germline V gene data show CDR1 as SGHTA and CDR2 as FQGNSA. CDR3 length equals 16 residues. Trimming took 5 bases from V and 0 from J, leaving 14 bases between them. The CDR3 DNA reads as TGTGCCAGCAGCCAAGGATGGGGGGGTAGCAATCAGCCCCAGCATTTT. Translated, it gives CASSQGWGGSNQPQHF.

The rearrangement links TRBV27 to TRBJ1-5; TRBD1 is a possible D gene (6 bases). This CDR3 has 14 amino acids. Germline CDR1 MNHEY, CDR2 SMNVEV (reference sequence). V was cut by 5 bases and J by 2 bases, with 10 bases left in between. CDR3 in DNA: TGTGCCAGCAGTCCCCGACAGGGCAATCAGCCCCAGCATTTT. This gives the protein CASSPRQGNQPQHF.

The chain couples TRBV7-3 to TRBJ2-1; 11 positions agree with TRBD2. The ends lost 4 bases at V and 4 bases at J; junction bases unmatched: 6. In germline, CDR1 is SGHTA, CDR2 FQGTGA. CDR3 length equals 16 residues. For the CDR3, the DNA is TGTGCCAGCAGCTCTCCCGGGACTAGCGGATACAATGAGCAGTTCTTC. Its protein product is CASSSPGTSGYNEQFF.

This CDR3 reads CASNNLGLGDTQYF. Here the CDR3 DNA reads TGTGCCAGCAATAACTTGGGCCTCGGAGATACGCAGTATTTT. The V and J genes are TRBV6-5 and TRBJ2-3, with unresolved D. Trimming took 7 bases from V and 5 from J, leaving 16 bases between them. This CDR3 contains 14 residues. The germline CDR1 and CDR2 sequences are MNHEY and SVGAGI.

The chain combines TRBV6-1 with TRBJ2-5; D is possibly TRBD2 (6 bases). V was cut by 10 bases and J by 5 bases, with 14 bases left in between. CDR3 length: 12 amino acids. CDR1 is MNHNS and CDR2 is SASEGT in the germline V gene. The CDR3 protein is CANSEGRETQYF. The CDR3 DNA is TGTGCCAACTCTGAGGGGAGGGAGACCCAGTACTTC.

This chain connects TRBV19 to TRBJ1-2; TRBD1 agrees at 7 bases. V lost 3 bases to trimming and J lost 8 bases; unmatched junction nucleotides: 9. The CDR3 totals 14 residues. Germline CDR1 reads LNHDA; CDR2 reads SQIVND (reference sequence). CDR3 DNA: TGTGCCAGTAGTATTGAGGGGGCCCCCCGAGGCTACACCTTC. Encoded protein: CASSIEGAPRGYTF. The variable domain in full, completed from reference TRBV19 and TRBJ1-2, reads DGGITQSPKYLFRKEGQNVTLSCEQNLNHDAMYWYRQDPGQGLRLIYYSQIVNDFQKGDIAEGYSVSREKKESFPLTVTSAQKNPTAFYLCASSIEGAPRGYTFGSGTRLTVV.

This clone was found once. The chain recombines TRBV4-3 with TRBJ2-1, with 9 bases lining up with TRBD2. V lost 1 base, J lost 8 bases, and 9 bases stayed unmatched. The germline gives CDR1 LGHNA, CDR2 YSLEER. This CDR3 comprises 16 residues. The CDR3 nucleotides are TGCGCCAGCAGCCAAGCTAGCGGGGACTTTAGGGATGAGCAGTTCTTC. This encodes CASSQASGDFRDEQFF.

The V and J genes are TRBV5-4 and TRBJ2-1; the D is unclear. Germline assignment: CDR1 SGHNT and CDR2 YYREEE (reference sequence). The length of the CDR3 is 13 residues. V was clipped by 2 bases and J by 4 bases, with 7 bases between them. CDR3 sequence: CASSFSGYNEQFF. As DNA, the CDR3 is TGTGCCAGCAGCTTTTCCGGGTACAATGAGCAGTTCTTC.

V and J are TRBV11-2 and TRBJ1-2; 9 bases map to TRBD1. The J segment lost 4 bases and the V segment lost 5 bases, leaving 8 bases of the junction unmatched. Germline assignment: CDR1 SGHAT and CDR2 FQNNGV. The CDR3 has 15 amino acids. In DNA form, the CDR3 reads TGTGCCAGCAGCAGGGACAGGGTCGTCTCCTATGGCTACACCTTC. Translation gives CASSRDRVVSYGYTF.

The chain combines TRBV28 with TRBJ2-7; 8 bases fit TRBD2. Per the germline V gene, CDR1 is MDHEN and CDR2 is SYDVKM. Trimming took 9 bases from V and 2 from J; bases not matched to a gene: 6. The CDR3 consists of 13 residues. The CDR3, as DNA: TGTGCCAGTTTCAGCGGGGGTGCCTACGAGCAGTACTTC. Amino acid sequence: CASFSGGAYEQYF. Together with reference TRBV28 and TRBJ2-7, the CDR3 gives the full variable domain: DVKVTQSSRYLVKRTGEKVFLECVQDMDHENMFWYRQDPGLGLRLIYFSYDVKMKEKGDIPEGYSVSREKKERFSLILESASTNQTSMYLCASFSGGAYEQYFGPGTRLTVT.